This T cell receptor (beta chain) was obtained from a study of T-cell memory formation after mild COVID-19. About the research overall: In these data, TCR clusters were largely donor specific.

The CDR3 sequence is 15 residues long. V was pared by 4 bases and J by 6 bases, with 19 bases between. Germline CDR1 reads SGHKS; CDR2 reads YYEKEE (reference sequence). TCR alpha and TCR beta cDNA libraries carrying sample barcodes and UMIs came from 5'RACE with constant-segment primers. One entry per CDR3 protein, called by TCRdb with MiXCR from the 5' RACE reads. The repertoire has 580,000 or so distinct CDR3 sequences, around 15% of them found once; the top ten carry around 7.8%. The rearrangement joins TRBV5-5 to TRBJ2-5; D not resolved. The sequenced sample consisted of PBMCs or a T cell subset sorted from them (not recorded which). The sequence was collected from an adult woman who had mild COVID-19 (a few samples of this study predate the infection). Cell type and time point are not known. Written as DNA, the CDR3 is TGTGCCAGCAGCCGCGACCTACCCTCCGGTCAGACCCAGTACTTC. Protein sequence: CASSRDLPSGQTQYF.